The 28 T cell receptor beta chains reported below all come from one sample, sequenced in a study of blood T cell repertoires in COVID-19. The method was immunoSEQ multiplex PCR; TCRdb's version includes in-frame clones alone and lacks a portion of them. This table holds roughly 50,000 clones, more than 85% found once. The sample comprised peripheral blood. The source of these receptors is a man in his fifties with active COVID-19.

CDR3 residues: CATSREAGTGEQYF. The CDR3 coding sequence is TGTGCCACCAGCAGAGAGGCGGGTACCGGCGAGCAGTACTTC. The chain couples TRBV15 to TRBJ2-7, with D tentatively TRBD2 (5 bases). Looked up from germline, CDR1 is LNHNV and CDR2 is YYDKDF (reference sequence). Trimming took 0 bases from V and 6 from J, leaving 12 bases between them. The CDR3 contains 14 residues.

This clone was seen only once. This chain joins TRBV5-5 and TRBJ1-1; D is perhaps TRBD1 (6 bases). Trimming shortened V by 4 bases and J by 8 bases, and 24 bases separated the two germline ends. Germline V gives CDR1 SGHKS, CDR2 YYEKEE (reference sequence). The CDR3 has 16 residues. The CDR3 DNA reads TGTGCCAGCAGCCCGGACGACTCCAGGGGCGCGTTAGAAGCTTTCTTT. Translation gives CASSPDDSRGALEAFF.

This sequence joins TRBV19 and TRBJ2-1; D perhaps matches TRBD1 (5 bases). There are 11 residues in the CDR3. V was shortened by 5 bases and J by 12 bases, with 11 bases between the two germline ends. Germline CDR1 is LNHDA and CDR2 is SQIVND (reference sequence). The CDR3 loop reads CASSQGERQFF. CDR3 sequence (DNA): TGTGCCAGTAGTCAGGGTGAGAGGCAGTTCTTC.

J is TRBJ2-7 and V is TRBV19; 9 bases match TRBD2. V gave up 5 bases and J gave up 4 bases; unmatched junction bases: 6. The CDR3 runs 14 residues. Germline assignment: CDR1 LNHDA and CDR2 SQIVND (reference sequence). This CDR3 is CASSLSGGSYEQYF. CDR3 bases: TGTGCCAGTAGTCTTAGCGGGGGATCATACGAGCAGTACTTC.

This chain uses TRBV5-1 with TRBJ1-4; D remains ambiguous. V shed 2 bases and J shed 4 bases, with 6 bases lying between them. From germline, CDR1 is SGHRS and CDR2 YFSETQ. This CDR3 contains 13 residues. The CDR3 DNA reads TGCGCCAGCAGCTTTAACTTTAATGAAAAACTGTTTTTT. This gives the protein CASSFNFNEKLFF.

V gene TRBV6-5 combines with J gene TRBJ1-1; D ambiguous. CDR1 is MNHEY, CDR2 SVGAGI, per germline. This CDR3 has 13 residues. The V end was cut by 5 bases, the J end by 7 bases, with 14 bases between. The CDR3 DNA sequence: TGTGCCAGCAGTCGCGCGGGTGACGGTGAAGCTTTCTTT. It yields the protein CASSRAGDGEAFF.

DNA of the CDR3: TGTGCCAGGACTACCGGACGGGAGAATAGCACAGATACGCAGTATTTT. Translating it yields CARTTGRENSTDTQYF. This chain links TRBV9 with TRBJ2-3; possibly TRBD2 for D (6 bases). This CDR3 has 16 residues. In germline, CDR1 is SGDLS, CDR2 YYNGEE. V was clipped by 8 bases and J by 0 bases, with 19 bases between them. Using reference TRBV9 and TRBJ2-3 for the parts outside the CDR3, the full variable domain is DSGVTQTPKHLITATGQRVTLRCSPRSGDLSVYWYQQSLDQGLQFLIQYYNGEERAKGNILERFSAQQFPDLHSELNLSSLELGDSALYFCARTTGRENSTDTQYFGPGTRLTVL.

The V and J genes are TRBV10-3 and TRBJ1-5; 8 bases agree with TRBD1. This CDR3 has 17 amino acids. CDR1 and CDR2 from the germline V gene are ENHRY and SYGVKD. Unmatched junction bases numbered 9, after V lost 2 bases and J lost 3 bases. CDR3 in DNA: TGTGCCATCAGTGAGACCGGACAGGGAATGAACAATCAGCCCCAGCATTTT. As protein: CAISETGQGMNNQPQHF.

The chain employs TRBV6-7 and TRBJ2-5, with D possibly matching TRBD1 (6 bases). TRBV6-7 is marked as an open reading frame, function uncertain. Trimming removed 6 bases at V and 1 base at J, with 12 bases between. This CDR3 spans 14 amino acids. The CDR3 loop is CASRRMDSQETQYF. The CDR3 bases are TGTGCCAGCAGGAGAATGGACAGCCAAGAGACCCAGTACTTC.

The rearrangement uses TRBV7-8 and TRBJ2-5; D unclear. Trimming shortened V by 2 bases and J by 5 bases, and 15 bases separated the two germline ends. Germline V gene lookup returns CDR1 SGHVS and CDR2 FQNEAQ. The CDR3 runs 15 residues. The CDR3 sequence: CASSLLQQVAETQYF. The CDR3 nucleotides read TGTGCCAGCAGCTTATTGCAGCAGGTCGCGGAGACCCAGTACTTC.

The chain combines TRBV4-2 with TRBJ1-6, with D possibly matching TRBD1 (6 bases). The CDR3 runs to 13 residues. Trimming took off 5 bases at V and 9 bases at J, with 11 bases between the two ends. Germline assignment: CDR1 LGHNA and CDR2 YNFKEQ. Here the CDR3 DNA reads TGTGCCAGCAGCTCCAGGGGTAGTTCACCCCTCCACTTT. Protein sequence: CASSSRGSSPLHF.

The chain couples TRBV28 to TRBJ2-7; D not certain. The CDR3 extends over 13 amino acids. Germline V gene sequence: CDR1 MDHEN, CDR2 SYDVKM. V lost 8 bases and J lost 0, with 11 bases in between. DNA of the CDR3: TGTGCCAGCTGGAGTAAGAGCTCCTACGAGCAGTACTTC. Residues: CASWSKSSYEQYF.

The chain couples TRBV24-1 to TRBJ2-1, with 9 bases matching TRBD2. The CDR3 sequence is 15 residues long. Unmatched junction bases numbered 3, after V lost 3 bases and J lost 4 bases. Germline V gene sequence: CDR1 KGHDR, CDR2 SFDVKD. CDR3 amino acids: CATSDQTSGYNEQFF. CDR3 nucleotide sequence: TGTGCCACCAGTGATCAGACTAGCGGTTACAATGAGCAGTTCTTC.

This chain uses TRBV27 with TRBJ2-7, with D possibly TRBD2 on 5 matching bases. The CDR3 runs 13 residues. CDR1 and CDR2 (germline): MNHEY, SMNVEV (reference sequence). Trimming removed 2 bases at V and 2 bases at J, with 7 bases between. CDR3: CASSLRTAYEQYF. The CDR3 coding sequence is TGTGCCAGCAGTTTACGGACTGCCTACGAGCAGTACTTC.

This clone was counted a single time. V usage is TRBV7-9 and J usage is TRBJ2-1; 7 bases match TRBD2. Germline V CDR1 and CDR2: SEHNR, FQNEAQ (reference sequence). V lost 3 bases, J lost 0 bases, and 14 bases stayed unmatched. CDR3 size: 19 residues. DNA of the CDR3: TGTGCCAGCAGCTTGGGGGTATTAAGGGGCGGGAGCTCCTACAATGAGCAGTTCTTC. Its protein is CASSLGVLRGGSSYNEQFF. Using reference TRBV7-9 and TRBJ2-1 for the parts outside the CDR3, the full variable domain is DTGVSQNPRHKITKRGQNVTFRCDPISEHNRLYWYRQTLGQGPEFLTYFQNEAQLEKSRLLSDRFSAERPKGSFSTLEIQRTEQGDSAMYLCASSLGVLRGGSSYNEQFFGPGTRLTVL.

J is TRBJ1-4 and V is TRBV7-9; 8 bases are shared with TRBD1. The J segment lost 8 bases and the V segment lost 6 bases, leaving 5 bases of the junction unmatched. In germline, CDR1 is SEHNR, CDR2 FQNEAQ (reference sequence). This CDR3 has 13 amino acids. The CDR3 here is CASSTGGDEKLFF. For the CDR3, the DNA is TGTGCCAGCAGTACAGGGGGGGACGAAAAACTGTTTTTT.

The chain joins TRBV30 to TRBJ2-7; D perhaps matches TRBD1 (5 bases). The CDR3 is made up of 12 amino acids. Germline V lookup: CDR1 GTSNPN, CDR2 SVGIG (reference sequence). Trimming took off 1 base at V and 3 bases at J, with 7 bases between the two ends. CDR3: CAWSGQGYEQYF. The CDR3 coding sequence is TGTGCCTGGAGTGGGCAGGGCTACGAGCAGTACTTC.

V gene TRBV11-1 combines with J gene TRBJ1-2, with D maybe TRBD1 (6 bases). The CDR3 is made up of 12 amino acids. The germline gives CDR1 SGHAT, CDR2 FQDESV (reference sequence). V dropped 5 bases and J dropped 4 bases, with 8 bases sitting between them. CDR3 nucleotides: TGTGCCAGCAGCCGGGGGGCCTATGGCTACACCTTC. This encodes CASSRGAYGYTF.

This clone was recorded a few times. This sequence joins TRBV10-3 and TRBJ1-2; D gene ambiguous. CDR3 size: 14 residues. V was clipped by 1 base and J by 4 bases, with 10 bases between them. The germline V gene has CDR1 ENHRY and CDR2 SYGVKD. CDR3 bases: TGTGCCATCAGTGAGTTCCAGGAGGGCTATGGCTACACCTTC. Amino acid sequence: CAISEFQEGYGYTF.

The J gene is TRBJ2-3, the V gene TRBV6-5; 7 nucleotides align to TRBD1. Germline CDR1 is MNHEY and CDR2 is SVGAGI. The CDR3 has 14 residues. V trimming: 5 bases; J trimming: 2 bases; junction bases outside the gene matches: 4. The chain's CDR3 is CASSLRGLTDTQYF. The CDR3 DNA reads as TGTGCCAGCAGTCTTAGGGGGCTCACAGATACGCAGTATTTT.

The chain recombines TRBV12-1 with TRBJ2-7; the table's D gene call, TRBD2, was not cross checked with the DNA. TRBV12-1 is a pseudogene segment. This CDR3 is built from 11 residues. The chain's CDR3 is CASECSYEQYF. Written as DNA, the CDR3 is TGTGCCAGCGAGTGCTCCTACGAGCAGTACTTC.

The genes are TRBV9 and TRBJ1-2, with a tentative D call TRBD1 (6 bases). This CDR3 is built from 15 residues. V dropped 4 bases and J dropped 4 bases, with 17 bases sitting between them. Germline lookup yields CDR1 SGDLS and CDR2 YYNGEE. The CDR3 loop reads CASSPQTGNTYGYTF. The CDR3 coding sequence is TGTGCCAGCAGCCCGCAAACAGGGAATACCTATGGCTACACCTTC.

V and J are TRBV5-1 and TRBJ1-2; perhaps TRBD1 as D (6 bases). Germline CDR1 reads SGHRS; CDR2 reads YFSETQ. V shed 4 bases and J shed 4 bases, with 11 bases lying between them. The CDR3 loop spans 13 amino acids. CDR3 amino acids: CASSSTGIYGYTF. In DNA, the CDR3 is TGCGCCAGCAGCAGCACAGGGATCTATGGCTACACCTTC.

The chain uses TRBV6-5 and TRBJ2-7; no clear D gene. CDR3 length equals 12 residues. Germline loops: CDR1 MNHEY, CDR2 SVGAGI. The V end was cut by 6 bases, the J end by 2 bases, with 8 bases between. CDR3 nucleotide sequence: TGTGCCAGCAGAGACTTTCCCTACGAGCAGTACTTC. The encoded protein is CASRDFPYEQYF.

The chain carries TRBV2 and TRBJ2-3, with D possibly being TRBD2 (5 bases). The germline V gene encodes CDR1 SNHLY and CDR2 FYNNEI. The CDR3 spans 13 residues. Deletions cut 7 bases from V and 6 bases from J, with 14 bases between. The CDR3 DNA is TGTGCCAGCAAACTAGAGGGTCCCGATACGCAGTATTTT. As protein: CASKLEGPDTQYF.

CDR3 bases: TGTGCCTGGTTTCACTCGAACTCTGGAAACACCATATATTTT. As protein: CAWFHSNSGNTIYF. The rearrangement links TRBV30 to TRBJ1-3; D remains unclear. The CDR3 length is 14 residues. The ends were cut back, 5 bases at V and 0 bases at J, with 11 bases in the middle. CDR1 and CDR2 from the germline V gene are GTSNPN and SVGIG (reference sequence). The full variable domain, in which reference TRBV30 and TRBJ1-3 provide the parts outside the CDR3, is SQTIHQWPATLVQPVGSPLSLECTVEGTSNPNLYWYRQAAGRGLQLLFYSVGIGQISSEVPQNLSASRPQDRQFILSSKKLLLSDSGFYLCAWFHSNSGNTIYFGEGSWLTVV.

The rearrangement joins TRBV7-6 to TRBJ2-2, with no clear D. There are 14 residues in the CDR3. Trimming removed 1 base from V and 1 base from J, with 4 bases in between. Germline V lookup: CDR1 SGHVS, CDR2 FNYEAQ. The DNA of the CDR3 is TGTGCCAGCAGCTTAGTACAGAACACCGGGGAGCTGTTTTTT. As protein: CASSLVQNTGELFF.

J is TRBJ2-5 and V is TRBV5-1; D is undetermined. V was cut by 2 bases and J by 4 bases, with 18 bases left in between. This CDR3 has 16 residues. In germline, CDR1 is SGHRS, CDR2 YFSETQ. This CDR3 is CASSLFLSQAGETQYF. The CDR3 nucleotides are TGCGCCAGCAGCTTATTCTTATCTCAAGCCGGAGAGACCCAGTACTTC.